This T cell receptor (beta chain) was documented in a study of blood T cell repertoires in COVID-19. Study-wide context: Material from acute and convalescent COVID-19 was sourced from the United States, Italy and Spain.

Seattle cases were enrolled at active infection and followed longitudinally. Authors' analysis steps: How many nucleated cells were present was estimated from reference gene primer amplification. Sequencing was performed with immunoSEQ multiplex PCR; in TCRdb, only in-frame clones are kept and a portion is missing. Clone size and the V and J calls come from that table; the DNA yielded D and trimming. The sample includes 300,000 to 400,000 clones, around 89% of them seen just once. The germline CDR1 and CDR2 sequences are MNHEY and SVGAGI. Trimming shortened V by 2 bases and J by 8 bases, and 10 bases separated the two germline ends. CDR3 length: 14 amino acids.

The receptor was derived from a woman aged 25 to 39 with COVID-19, enrolled during active disease. The chain recombines TRBV6-5 with TRBJ1-6, with D possibly matching TRBD1 (5 bases). The sample comprised peripheral blood. The DNA of the CDR3 is TGTGCCAGCAGTTACGGGGGGAGACATTCACCCCTCCACTTT. Translated, it gives CASSYGGRHSPLHF.